The sequence of this T cell receptor (beta chain) was determined in a study of blood T cells in healthy people across ages. CDR3 length: 15 amino acids. Germline CDR1 reads MNHEY; CDR2 reads SVGEGT. PCR was performed a second time for roughly 7 to 12 cycles using a sample-barcoded 5' primer and a J-beta primer mix. TCRdb redid the calling of the 5' RACE reads with MiXCR, one entry per CDR3 protein. Of about 1.1 million distinct CDR3 sequences listed, around two fifths are singletons. The TCR sequence derives from a man between 18 and 35 years old in good health. Sequenced sample: blood. The chain combines TRBV6-2 or TRBV6-3 with TRBJ2-1; TRBD2 might be the D (6 bases). The J call is doubtful: the DNA matches TRBJ2-7 better. CDR3 sequence: CASSPSGLKYNEQYF. Written as DNA, the CDR3 is TGTGCCAGCAGTCCTTCGGGACTTAAGTACAATGAGCAGTACTTC.